The present T cell receptor (beta chain) was sequenced within a study of identical twins. Findings and caveats of the study: Invariant populations such as MAIT and iNKT cells could partly muddle zero-insertion analyses. Among out-of-frame alpha sequences shared by twins, low generation probability occurred in excess. Twins' excess sharing was less marked for out-of-frame beta sequences.

A template switching step contributed a universal primer site, while unique molecular identifiers were present in the cDNA. Via MiXCR, TCRdb re-called the 5' RACE reads, giving one row per CDR3 protein. The sample has roughly 1,500,000 distinct CDR3 sequences, 25% to 35% seen once. With respect to this clonotype: Its antigen is still unknown.

CDR1 is DFQATT and CDR2 is SNEGSKA in the germline V gene (reference sequence). CDR3 length: 13 residues. Losses at the gene ends were 8 bases for V and 3 bases for J; bases not matched to a gene: 3. Sample: cord blood. This TCR was recovered from a newborn girl in good health. The chain carries TRBV20-1 and TRBJ2-1; 11 nucleotides line up with TRBD2. CDR3 sequence (DNA): TGCAGTCCGACTAGCGGGATCTACAATGAGCAGTTCTTC. Amino acids: CSPTSGIYNEQFF.